This TCR beta chain was found in a study of blood T cell repertoires in COVID-19. About the study: COVID-19 samples collected from the United States, Italy and Spain covered acute and convalescent phases. The cDNA or gDNA used as material had been derived from T cells, B-cell-depleted T cells, or PBMCs.

The authors' processing: Amplification with reference gene primers provided the estimates of nucleated cell counts. The repertoire was sequenced with immunoSEQ multiplex PCR; TCRdb's copy has only in-frame clones and lacks some. V, J and clone size derive from that table, while D and trimming were established from the DNA sequence. The table records 250,000 to 300,000 clones, approximately 86% of them present only once. This receptor was identified in a woman in her forties or fifties who had recovered from COVID-19. The sample comprised peripheral blood.

CDR3 nucleotides: TGTGCCAGCCGGGACAGGGTATTGAACACTGAAGCTTTCTTT. Encoded protein: CASRDRVLNTEAFF. The V call is TRBV6-5, the J call TRBJ1-1, with 9 bases identical to TRBD1. After removal of 8 bases from V and 0 bases from J, the junction contained 4 bases not matched to a gene. Germline assignment: CDR1 MNHEY and CDR2 SVGAGI. This CDR3 region has 14 residues.